One and the same sample provided the 20 T cell receptor beta chains below, sequenced in a study of blood T cell repertoires in COVID-19. Assay used: immunoSEQ multiplex PCR; TCRdb lists only in-frame clones, some missing. This table holds about 180,000 clones, about 88% found once. The sample was PBMCs or T cells enriched from blood (not recorded which). The receptors originated from a woman between 18 and 29 years old who had recovered from COVID-19.

This sequence joins TRBV5-1 and TRBJ1-6; 9 nucleotides line up with TRBD1. From germline, CDR1 is SGHRS and CDR2 YFSETQ. The CDR3 covers 19 residues. V lost 0 bases and J lost 1; bases outside the gene matches: 8. The CDR3 nucleotides read TGCGCCAGCAGCTTGGCTACCGGGACAGGGTATTCCTATAATTCACCCCTCCACTTT. Protein sequence: CASSLATGTGYSYNSPLHF.

The chain recombines TRBV7-6 with TRBJ2-1, with TRBD2 identical over 8 bases. Germline-derived CDR1 and CDR2 are SGHVS and FNYEAQ. Losses at the gene ends were 1 base for V and 2 bases for J; bases not matched to a gene: 7. CDR3 length: 17 residues. CDR3 in amino acids: CASSLVGLAGAYNEQFF. The CDR3 DNA reads as TGTGCCAGCAGCTTAGTAGGGCTAGCGGGCGCCTACAATGAGCAGTTCTTC.

V is TRBV9 and J is TRBJ2-1, with D possibly matching TRBD2 (6 bases). Germline loops: CDR1 SGDLS, CDR2 YYNGEE. The CDR3 is 13 amino acids. V lost 3 bases and J 5 bases, leaving 9 bases between the germline ends. CDR3 bases: TGTGCCAGCAGCGGGAGGGGAAACAATGAGCAGTTCTTC. It is translated as CASSGRGNNEQFF.

The CDR3 nucleotides read TGTGCCAGCAGTTTATCGCGGGATTATTCACCCCTCCACTTT. This sequence encodes CASSLSRDYSPLHF. The chain uses TRBV28 and TRBJ1-6; D remains unclear. This CDR3 has 14 amino acids. Germline CDR1 is MDHEN and CDR2 is SYDVKM. Trimming shortened V by 1 base and J by 8 bases, and 9 bases separated the two germline ends. Based on the CDR3 plus reference TRBV28 and TRBJ1-6, the full variable domain is DVKVTQSSRYLVKRTGEKVFLECVQDMDHENMFWYRQDPGLGLRLIYFSYDVKMKEKGDIPEGYSVSREKKERFSLILESASTNQTSMYLCASSLSRDYSPLHFGNGTRLTVT.

The chain has TRBV4-1 and TRBJ1-6; tentative D call: TRBD1 (6 bases). CDR1 and CDR2 (germline): MGHRA, YSYEKL. The CDR3 extends over 13 amino acids. V was trimmed by 3 bases and J by 14 bases, leaving 14 bases between them. In DNA, the CDR3 is TGCGCCAGCAGCCAGACAGGCCTCGTGACCCTCCACTTT. Translation: CASSQTGLVTLHF.

The rearrangement links TRBV7-9 to TRBJ2-7; possible D gene TRBD1, 6 bases. The CDR3 contains 14 residues. The germline V gene has CDR1 SEHNR and CDR2 FQNEAQ (reference sequence). Trimming removed 3 bases from V and 2 bases from J, with 11 bases in between. As DNA, the CDR3 is TGTGCCAGCAGCTTTGACAGGCACCCCTACGAGCAGTACTTC. It codes for CASSFDRHPYEQYF. The variable domain in full, completed from reference TRBV7-9 and TRBJ2-7, reads DTGVSQNPRHKITKRGQNVTFRCDPISEHNRLYWYRQTLGQGPEFLTYFQNEAQLEKSRLLSDRFSAERPKGSFSTLEIQRTEQGDSAMYLCASSFDRHPYEQYFGPGTRLTVT.

The count of this clone is one. The chain links TRBV4-2 to TRBJ2-3, with 15 bases aligning to TRBD2. J gave up 4 bases and V 3 bases, and 20 bases lay outside the gene matches. CDR1 is LGHNA, CDR2 YNFKEQ, per germline. This CDR3 has 22 amino acids. CDR3 DNA sequence: TGTGCCAGCAGCCACCCCGGGACGGCCGGGACTAGCGGGGGGTTCCACGCAGATACGCAGTATTTT. It encodes CASSHPGTAGTSGGFHADTQYF.

In DNA, the CDR3 is TGTGCCAGCAGCCTGGGACCGGGAACTAATGAAAAACTGTTTTTT. It yields the protein CASSLGPGTNEKLFF. The gene calls are TRBV5-8 and TRBJ1-4; tentatively, D is TRBD1 (5 bases). Germline loops: CDR1 SGHTS, CDR2 YDEGEE. Trimming took 4 bases from V and 1 from J, leaving 11 bases between them. The CDR3 loop spans 15 amino acids.

The V call is TRBV18, the J call TRBJ2-3; TRBD1 is a possible D gene (6 bases). This CDR3 comprises 16 residues. CDR1 is KGHSH, CDR2 LQKENI, per germline. Between the trimmed V and J ends, which lost 5 bases and 1 base, there was a span of 16 bases. CDR3 loop: CASSVQGSFGTDTQYF. CDR3 bases: TGTGCCAGCTCAGTACAGGGAAGCTTTGGCACAGATACGCAGTATTTT.

The CDR3 protein is CASSETGGAPNEKLFF. CDR3 nucleotide sequence: TGTGCCAGCAGCGAGACAGGGGGGGCTCCTAATGAAAAACTGTTTTTT. This chain joins TRBV2 and TRBJ1-4; TRBD1 matches at 9 bases. CDR3 length: 16 residues. Germline values: CDR1 SNHLY, CDR2 FYNNEI. V shed 6 bases and J 3 bases; nucleotides not matched to a gene: 8.

This sequence joins TRBV7-9 and TRBJ1-2, with 8 nucleotides matching TRBD1. V lost 2 bases, J lost 4 bases, and 9 bases stayed unmatched. Germline assignment: CDR1 SEHNR and CDR2 FQNEAQ (reference sequence). The length of the CDR3 is 16 residues. CDR3: CASSLSGQGYGYGYTF. CDR3 sequence (DNA): TGTGCCAGCAGCTTATCAGGACAGGGTTATGGCTATGGCTACACCTTC.

The rearrangement joins TRBV10-3 to TRBJ2-7, with 7 nucleotides matching TRBD1. This CDR3 spans 14 amino acids. The germline CDR1 and CDR2 sequences are ENHRY and SYGVKD. The ends lost 4 bases at V and 2 bases at J; junction bases unmatched: 5. The CDR3: CAISVGTVAYEQYF. The CDR3 nucleotides read TGTGCCATCAGTGTTGGGACAGTCGCCTACGAGCAGTACTTC.

J is TRBJ2-7 and V is TRBV27; 8 bases fit TRBD2. The V segment lost 5 bases and the J segment 2 bases; nucleotides outside the gene matches: 14. This CDR3 contains 17 residues. CDR1 and CDR2 (germline): MNHEY, SMNVEV (reference sequence). CDR3 sequence reads: CASSLLRGGVVPYEQYF. For the CDR3, the DNA is TGTGCCAGCAGTCTCTTACGGGGGGGAGTGGTCCCCTACGAGCAGTACTTC.

The chain couples TRBV27 to TRBJ2-3, with a tentative D call TRBD2 (5 bases). CDR3 length: 14 amino acids. The V end lost 6 bases, the J end lost 7 bases, and 17 bases lay between the germline ends. CDR1 MNHEY and CDR2 SMNVEV come from the germline V gene (reference sequence). The CDR3 is CASRKDPGSNTQYF. CDR3 coding DNA: TGTGCCAGCAGGAAAGATCCGGGATCCAATACGCAGTATTTT.

The J gene is TRBJ2-2, the V gene TRBV7-2; weak D call: TRBD1 (6 bases). The CDR3 length is 13 residues. Germline CDR1 is SGHTA and CDR2 is FQGNSA. The V end lost 5 bases, the J end lost 6 bases, and 10 bases lay between the germline ends. CDR3 DNA sequence: TGTGCCAGCAGCCCAGGGGCTCCCGGGGAGCTGTTTTTT. It encodes CASSPGAPGELFF.

This chain uses TRBV5-1 with TRBJ1-2; D is ambiguous. The CDR3 runs to 12 residues. V was pared by 2 bases and J by 5 bases, with 7 bases between. Per the germline V gene, CDR1 is SGHRS and CDR2 is YFSETQ. As DNA, the CDR3 is TGCGCCAGCAGCTTCCAGGATTATGGCTACACCTTC. Its translation: CASSFQDYGYTF.

V is TRBV19 and J is TRBJ1-4; 7 positions agree with TRBD1. V lost 5 bases, J lost 5 bases, and 5 bases stayed unmatched. There are 14 residues in the CDR3. Germline V gene data show CDR1 as LNHDA and CDR2 as SQIVND (reference sequence). CDR3 amino acids: CASSSPGQNEKLFF. The CDR3 nucleotides are TGTGCCAGTAGTTCACCGGGACAGAATGAAAAACTGTTTTTT.

The genes are TRBV6-5 and TRBJ1-2; D gene ambiguous. Per the germline V gene, CDR1 is MNHEY and CDR2 is SVGAGI. Trimming stripped 6 bases from V and 1 base from J, with 6 bases between. This CDR3 is 12 amino acids long. CDR3 DNA sequence: TGTGCCAGCAGGGGCAGTAACTATGGCTACACCTTC. Protein product: CASRGSNYGYTF.

The chain couples TRBV2 to TRBJ2-7, with 9 nucleotides matching TRBD2. From germline, CDR1 is SNHLY and CDR2 FYNNEI. V dropped 3 bases and J dropped 3; count of bases not matched to a gene: 6. CDR3 size: 15 residues. In DNA form, the CDR3 reads TGTGCCAGCAGTGAGAATAGCGGGAGAAACTACGAGCAGTACTTC. Amino acids: CASSENSGRNYEQYF.

The CDR3 loop reads CASSLGAGGPNEQYF. The CDR3 coding sequence is TGCGCCAGCAGCTTGGGAGCGGGAGGGCCGAACGAGCAGTACTTC. The V call is TRBV5-1, the J call TRBJ2-7, with 10 bases lining up with TRBD2. The CDR3 consists of 15 residues. Germline lookup yields CDR1 SGHRS and CDR2 YFSETQ. J lost 5 bases, V lost 0 bases, and 5 bases had no gene match. Based on the CDR3 plus reference TRBV5-1 and TRBJ2-7, the full variable domain is KAGVTQTPRYLIKTRGQQVTLSCSPISGHRSVSWYQQTPGQGLQFLFEYFSETQRNKGNFPGRFSGRQFSNSRSEMNVSTLELGDSALYLCASSLGAGGPNEQYFGPGTRLTVT.